This TCR beta chain was captured in a study of blood T cell repertoires in COVID-19. Turning to the study itself: PBMCs, B-cell-depleted T cells, or T cells provided the cDNA or gDNA that made up the material.

The CDR3 length is 20 residues. J gave up 0 bases and V 0 bases, and 15 bases lay outside the gene matches. CDR1 is LGHNA and CDR2 is YNFKEQ in the germline V gene. In the authors' methods: Amplification of reference gene primers provided the estimated nucleated cell counts. Assay used: immunoSEQ multiplex PCR; TCRdb lists only in-frame clones, some missing. The DNA gave D and trimming, while V, J and clone size come from that table. The table has 50,000 or so clones, 87% seen once. The receptor was derived from a man between 50 and 59 years old with active COVID-19. The sample comprised peripheral blood. The chain couples TRBV4-2 to TRBJ2-7; 9 bases are a match to TRBD2. The CDR3 sequence is CASSQEPILAGMVNSYEQYF. DNA for the CDR3: TGTGCCAGCAGCCAAGAACCTATCCTAGCGGGGATGGTAAACTCCTACGAGCAGTACTTC.